The source of this TCR beta chain is a study of cytomegalovirus exposure and HLA in healthy donors (dated by TCRdb to the late 2010s). Study-wide context: An earlier analysis of 587 of the donors reported over 250 Gb of sequence data and 100 million to 120 million unique TCR beta sequences obtained from approximately 180 million T cells. Approximately 310 gigabases of sequencing data and around 80 million unique TCR sequences made up an early release that covered 500 to 700 HLA-typed donors. Of the roughly 400 genotyped donors, 65% to 90% fell in the genetic ancestry cluster associated with self-reported Caucasian donors. The aim of the study was to test whether cataloging public T cell receptors could identify signatures of past pathogen exposure. The study profiled the T cell repertoires of under 700 subjects by immunosequencing and related them to cytomegalovirus serostatus. Along with the roughly 700-subject first cohort, a separate validation cohort of over a hundred different subjects was used. The study combined high-throughput TCR immunosequencing, statistical association of individual TCRs with disease status, and machine learning to predict cytomegalovirus infection status. In a later analysis, previously published TCR beta repertoires from hundreds of donors were re-analyzed and high-resolution HLA genotyping was added so that TCR occurrence patterns could be studied. The later analysis used no new phenotypic data to find candidate immune exposures, relying instead on TCR beta sequences and their occurrence across donors. To decide whether each TCR beta V gene segment behaved as functional or pseudogenic, an earlier analysis of some 600 of the donors relied on high-throughput TCR beta sequencing. Donor age, sex, ethnicity and CMV serostatus were compiled together with the repertoire data. In a later genetic analysis, genome-wide SNP genotypes for about three fifths of the roughly 670 donors were used, and that subset was treated as a discovery cohort. Every repertoire in the discovery cohort had been generated on one and the same sequencing platform. Both class I and class II loci were covered by HLA typing, at four-digit resolution. Typing coverage differed by locus: A, B, C, DRB1 and DQB1 were typed in about 629-640 donors, DQA1 in about 500, DPA1 in 600 to 610, and DPB1 in 400 to 490. Roughly 5 DR-DQ haplotypes were handled as single units for association and clustering, since linkage in the cohort was strong. Across 300 to 500 genotyped donors of the cohort, an average of about 220,000 unique TCR beta nucleotide sequences per donor were sequenced, and approximately 17% of those sequences were non-productive.

Reading from cysteine to phenylalanine, the CDR3 counts 15 amino acids. Only the CDR3 portion is preserved as DNA: 45 bases, with reading frame beginning at the first base. CDR1 and CDR2, per the germline V gene (reference sequence), are SEHNR and FQNEAQ. V and J lose 5 bases and 0 bases, and a span of 11 bases separates them. To note about this clone: Its binding antigen is unknown. No base qualities exist here, and no much larger clone lies one base off it.

The library was made by the immunoSEQ multiplex PCR assay. For the multiplex PCR, a mixture combining 60 forward primers for TCR Vbeta segments and 13 reverse primers for TCR Jbeta segments was used. Amplification of the CDR3 region of rearranged TCR beta genes was performed with a multiplex PCR assay on genomic DNA. On the Illumina HiSeq System, the amplified TCR beta libraries were sequenced as 87-base-pair reads. Turning to the authors' computational methods: A later analysis tallied roughly 76 million unique TCR beta chains across the 610 or so repertoires, and around 10 million of those chains were shared by two or more donors. Raw reads were error-corrected and collapsed into unique sequences with a nearest-neighbor algorithm that merged closely related sequences to remove PCR and sequencing errors. CDR3 sequences were aligned to IMGT reference sequences to assign V, D and J gene segments. Each retained sequence needed at least a six-nucleotide match to both a V gene segment and a J gene segment. A rearrangement counted as productive if the CDR3 had no stop codons and remained in frame with V and J, and every other rearrangement counted as non-productive. Following IMGT convention, CDR3 was defined as the stretch from the second conserved V-encoded cysteine to the conserved J-encoded phenylalanine. The earlier analysis of 587 of the donors excluded sequences that lacked an unambiguous match to a single V gene segment. In an earlier analysis of approximately 590 of the donors, V segments were called functional above 56.7% productive rearrangements and were called segregating when the between-donor standard deviation exceeded 5%. A statistical classification framework was built for diagnosing cytomegalovirus status from the catalog of TCR beta chain sequences. In a later analysis, TCR nucleotide sequences were compared against IMGT/GENE-DB human TR gene sequences so that V and J genes could be assigned. The TCRdist pipeline was used in a later analysis to assign CDR3 sequences and most-parsimonious VDJ recombination scenarios. In a later analysis, each TCR beta chain was defined by its CDR3 amino acid sequence together with its V-gene family, and reads without a unique V-gene family were excluded. In a later analysis, 500 to 650 highly shared, low-generation-probability nucleotide sequences were removed to address suspected cross-contamination and a sequencing artifact. In a later analysis, a clonal expansion index for each public chain was calculated from normalized within-repertoire ranks of inferred template counts. In a later analysis, generation probabilities were computed using a VDJ recombination model fitted to out-of-frame rearrangements, and the results were checked against IGoR. Hypergeometric tests were used in a later analysis to score TCR-TCR, TCR-HLA and TCR-CMV co-occurrence, with a repertoire-size bias correction applied to the TCR pairs. False discovery rates were estimated in a later analysis by permuting HLA or CMV assignments 20 times. A later analysis grouped co-occurring TCRs with DBSCAN, adding TCRdist sequence similarity when clustering within HLA-allele-positive subsets. Repertoires with fewer than 30,000 or more than 120,000 public chains were left out of co-occurrence clustering, as were a handful of repertoires with anomalous nucleotide sharing. TCRdb retrieved this table from immuneACCESS and kept in-frame rearrangements only. Not all clones are present; in checked studies, unresolved V genes account for under half, and no reason is known for the remainder. Clone size and V and J calls were adopted from that table, with D and trimming inferred from the DNA. This sample is represented by more than 110,000 clones; 73% of them were singletons. Jointly, the top ten make up around 14% of the sample.

Overall study outcomes, separate from this receptor: The authors suggested that the approach could potentially be generalized to other disease states and immunological phenotypes. Several of the top co-occurrence clusters appeared to be linked to parvovirus B19, influenza, CMV and Epstein-Barr virus, according to a later analysis. In an earlier analysis of fewer than 750 of the donors, most TCR beta V segments were observed in productive rearrangements about 90% or about 30% of the time, broadly matching IMGT annotations. Because the 87-base-pair reads could not distinguish some IMGT-functional V segments, including TRBV6-2 and TRBV6-3, those segments were excluded. Assigning TCR associations to individual alleles was difficult when HLA alleles, especially DR and DQ, strongly co-occurred. Linkage disequilibrium might explain the correlated functional status among segregating V segments, but an unknown experimental factor could not be ruled out. In this cohort, only TCR beta chains were sequenced, and detectable features were limited by the absence of alpha or paired-chain data. According to a later analysis, TCR association rates differed among HLA loci, with DRB1 alleles showing the most associated TCRs and HLA-C alleles showing the fewest. Compared with equally common non-associated chains, HLA-associated TCR beta chains in a later analysis were more clonally expanded and had lower generation probabilities. In vitro tests confirmed that three of the cytomegalovirus-associated TCR beta chains recognize cytomegalovirus antigens. A later analysis found that most CMV-associated TCR beta chains appeared HLA-restricted, with HLA associations seemingly driven largely by CMV exposure. CMV serostatus was the only immune exposure information available for the cohort. In a later genetic analysis, fewer N-insertions in productive TCRs were reported among donors in an Asian-associated ancestry cluster than the roughly 700-donor mean. V-gene and J-gene trimming of TCR beta chains was associated with a missense DCLRE1C variant in a later genetic analysis, and the association was replicated in an independent cohort. Because some donors lacked HLA typing at each locus, the association tests relied only on the typed subset. The study gave a list of about 170 TCR beta chains associated with cytomegalovirus. Most TCR sequences were seen in very few donors, while some public TCRs were found in many individuals. Specific HLA alleles were associated with more than 15,000 TCR beta sequences at a false discovery rate of 0.05 in a later analysis. A further reported finding was that TCR beta sequences accurately predicted the HLA-A and HLA-B alleles for most subjects in the first cohort. Cytomegalovirus status was reported to be diagnosed by the classifier with high specificity and sensitivity in both the original and validation cohorts. A cluster of highly shared sequence variants was judged likely to represent a technical artifact of the sequencing pipeline. The earlier analysis of some 560 of the donors excluded over 15 rarely observed V segments, including chromosome 9 orphons, because counts were too low. The presence/absence analyses assumed that sequencing depth was roughly uniform across donors, and that assumption may not be true.

The cohort consisted of some 670 healthy bone marrow donors. At the time of sampling, every cohort member was nominally healthy, though immune exposures that went unrecorded were likely present. Of the approximately 700 cohort members, approximately 300 had positive CMV serostatus and about 360 had negative CMV serostatus, and CMV serostatus was not recorded for the donor. A peripheral blood sample was provided by each donor, and peripheral blood mononuclear cells were used for TCR beta sequencing. The Qiagen DNeasy Blood Extraction Kit was used to extract genomic DNA from the blood cell samples. This sequence was found in a human donor in good health. Sequenced sample: PBMCs. The chain is encoded by TRBV7-9 joined to TRBJ2-1; the D gene is perhaps TRBD2, on 5 matching bases. The DNA is TGTGCCAGCAGCCACGGGGTGAGCTCCTACAATGAGCAGTTCTTC. It codes for CASSHGVSSYNEQFF.